The entry below describes one T cell receptor (beta chain). Assay used: immunoSEQ multiplex PCR; TCRdb lists only in-frame clones, some missing. Here the sample spans under 300,000 clones, around nine tenths being singletons. The record originates from a study of blood T cell repertoires in COVID-19. This receptor was identified in a woman between 40 and 55 years old who had recovered from COVID-19. The sequenced sample was PBMCs or T cells enriched from blood (not recorded which).

The CDR3 reads CASSFLDTGELFF. Here the CDR3 DNA reads TGTGCCAGCAGCTTTCTCGACACCGGGGAGCTGTTTTTT. The rearrangement joins TRBV7-8 to TRBJ2-2; no firm D call. Trimming pared 3 bases from V and 3 bases from J, leaving 5 bases between. From germline, CDR1 is SGHVS and CDR2 FQNEAQ. This CDR3 region has 13 residues. The variable domain in full, completed from reference TRBV7-8 and TRBJ2-2, reads GAGVSQSPRYKVAKRGQDVALRCDPISGHVSLFWYQQALGQGPEFLTYFQNEAQLDKSGLPSDRFFAERPEGSVSTLKIQRTQQEDSAVYLCASSFLDTGELFFGEGSRLTVL.